The 6 T cell receptor beta chains below all came from one sample that was sequenced in a study of blood T cells in healthy people across ages. Then a second PCR, running roughly 7 to 11 cycles, was carried out with a sample-barcoded 5' primer and a J-beta primer mix. Via MiXCR, TCRdb re-called the 5' RACE reads, giving one row per CDR3 protein. In the table there are more than 1 million distinct CDR3 sequences, 45% of which are singletons. The sequencing sample was made of blood. The receptor set was obtained from a woman aged 60-75 years in good health.

In its sample, this clonotype was seen a few times. The gene calls are TRBV27 and TRBJ1-2; D might be TRBD1 (6 bases). The CDR3 loop spans 14 amino acids. V dropped 4 bases and J dropped 2 bases, with 11 bases sitting between them. Germline V gene sequence: CDR1 MNHEY, CDR2 SMNVEV (reference sequence). CDR3 loop: CASSYRAGNYGYTF. CDR3 nucleotide sequence: TGTGCCAGCAGTTACAGGGCCGGAAACTATGGCTACACCTTC.

The V gene is TRBV29-1, the J gene TRBJ1-3; D gene uncertain. CDR3 length: 12 amino acids. CDR1 is SQVTM and CDR2 is ANQGSEA in the germline V gene. V was pared by 4 bases and J by 1 base, with 5 bases between. In DNA, the CDR3 is TGCAGCGTTGGGATTTCTGGAAACACCATATATTTT. Protein: CSVGISGNTIYF.

J is TRBJ1-5 and V is TRBV27; the D is unclear. CDR1 MNHEY and CDR2 SMNVEV come from the germline V gene (reference sequence). This CDR3 is built from 15 residues. V lost 4 bases and J lost 0, with 10 bases in between. CDR3 loop: CASSSDQASNQPQHF. CDR3 nucleotides: TGTGCCAGCAGTTCCGACCAAGCTAGCAATCAGCCCCAGCATTTT.

This clonotype came up a few times. The chain is built from TRBV27 and TRBJ1-2; D remains ambiguous. Germline V CDR1 and CDR2: MNHEY, SMNVEV (reference sequence). This CDR3 is built from 16 residues. The V gene lost 3 bases and the J gene lost 8 bases, with 22 bases spanning the gap. The CDR3 nucleotides read TGTGCCAGCAGTTTGGTCGCGGGCATCCGAACCCACGGCTACACCTTC. This sequence encodes CASSLVAGIRTHGYTF.

This clonotype was observed a handful of times. The chain joins TRBV6-5 to TRBJ2-1; 9 bases align to TRBD2. Germline CDR1 is MNHEY and CDR2 is SVGAGI. V gave up 8 bases and J gave up 5 bases; unmatched junction bases: 13. The CDR3 contains 16 residues. Written as DNA, the CDR3 is TGTGCCAGCGAACGGAGCCTTAGCGGGAGTAACAATGAGCAGTTCTTC. Its protein is CASERSLSGSNNEQFF.

The gene calls are TRBV12-3 or TRBV12-4 and TRBJ2-1, with 10 bases fitting TRBD2. The V gene end was trimmed by 7 bases and the J gene end by 12 bases; junction bases not matched to a gene: 15. This CDR3 has 15 amino acids. The CDR3 loop reads CASNPGLAGVEGQFF. DNA for the CDR3: TGTGCCAGCAACCCTGGGCTAGCGGGAGTCGAAGGGCAGTTCTTC.